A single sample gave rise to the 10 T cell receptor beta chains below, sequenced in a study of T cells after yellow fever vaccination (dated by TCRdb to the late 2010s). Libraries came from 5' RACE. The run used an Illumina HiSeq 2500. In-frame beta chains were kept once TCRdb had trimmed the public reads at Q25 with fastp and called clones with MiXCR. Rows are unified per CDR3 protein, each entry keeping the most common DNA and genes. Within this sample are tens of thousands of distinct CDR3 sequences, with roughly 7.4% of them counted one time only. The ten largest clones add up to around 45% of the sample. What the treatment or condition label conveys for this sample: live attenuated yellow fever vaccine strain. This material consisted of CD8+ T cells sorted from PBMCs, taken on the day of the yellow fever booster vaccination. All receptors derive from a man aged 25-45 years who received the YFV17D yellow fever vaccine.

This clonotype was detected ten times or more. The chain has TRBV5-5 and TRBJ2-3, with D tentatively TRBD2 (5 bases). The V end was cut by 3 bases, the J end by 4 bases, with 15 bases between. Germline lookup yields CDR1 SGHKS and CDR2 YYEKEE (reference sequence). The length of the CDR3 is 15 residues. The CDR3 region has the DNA TGTGCCAGCAGCTCACGGGATTCGAAAGCAGATACGCAGTATTTT. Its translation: CASSSRDSKADTQYF.

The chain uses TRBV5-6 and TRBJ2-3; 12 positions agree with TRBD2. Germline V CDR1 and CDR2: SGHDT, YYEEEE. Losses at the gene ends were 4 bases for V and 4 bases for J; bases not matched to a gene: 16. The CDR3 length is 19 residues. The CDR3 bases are TGTGCCAGCAGCCTGAGACTAGCGGGAGCGATGTTCACGGCAGATACGCAGTATTTT. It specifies CASSLRLAGAMFTADTQYF.

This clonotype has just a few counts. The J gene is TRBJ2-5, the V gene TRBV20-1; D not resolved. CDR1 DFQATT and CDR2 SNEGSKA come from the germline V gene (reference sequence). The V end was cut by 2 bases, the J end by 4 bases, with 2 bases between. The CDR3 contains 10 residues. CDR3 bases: TGCAGTGCTAGATCAGAGACCCAGTACTTC. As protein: CSARSETQYF.

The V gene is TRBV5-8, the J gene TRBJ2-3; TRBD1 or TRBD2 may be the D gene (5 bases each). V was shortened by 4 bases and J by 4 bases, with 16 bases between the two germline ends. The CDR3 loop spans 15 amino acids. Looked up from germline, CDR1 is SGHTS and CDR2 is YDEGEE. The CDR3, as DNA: TGTGCCAGCAGCCCCGGGACGTTGACCTCAGATACGCAGTATTTT. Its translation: CASSPGTLTSDTQYF.

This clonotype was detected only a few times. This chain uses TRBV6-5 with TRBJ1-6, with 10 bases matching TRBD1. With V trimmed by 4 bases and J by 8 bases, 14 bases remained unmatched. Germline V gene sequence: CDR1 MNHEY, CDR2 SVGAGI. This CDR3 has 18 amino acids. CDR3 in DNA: TGTGCCAGCAGTTGTGACAGGGGGCTTGAGGGTTGCGATTCACCCCTCCACTTT. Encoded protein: CASSCDRGLEGCDSPLHF.

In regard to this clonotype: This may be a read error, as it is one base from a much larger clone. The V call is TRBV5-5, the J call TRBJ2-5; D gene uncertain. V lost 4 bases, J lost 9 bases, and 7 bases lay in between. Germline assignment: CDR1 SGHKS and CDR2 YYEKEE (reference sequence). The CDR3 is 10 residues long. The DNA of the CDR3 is TGTGCCAGCAGCCATGGGCCCCAGTACTTC. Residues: CASSHGPQYF.

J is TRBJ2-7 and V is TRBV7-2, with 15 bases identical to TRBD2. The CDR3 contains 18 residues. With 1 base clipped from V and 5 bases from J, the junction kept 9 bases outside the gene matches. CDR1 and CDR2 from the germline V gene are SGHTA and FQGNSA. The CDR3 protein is CASSLVPGLAGGSHEQYF. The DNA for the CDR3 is TGTGCCAGCAGCTTAGTGCCGGGACTAGCGGGAGGAAGTCACGAGCAGTACTTC.

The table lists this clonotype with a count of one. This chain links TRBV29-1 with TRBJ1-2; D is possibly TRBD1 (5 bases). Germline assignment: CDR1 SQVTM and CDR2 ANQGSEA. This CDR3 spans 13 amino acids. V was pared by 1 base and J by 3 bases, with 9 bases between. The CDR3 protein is CSVEAGTYYGYTF. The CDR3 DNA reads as TGCAGCGTTGAAGCCGGGACTTACTATGGCTACACCTTC.

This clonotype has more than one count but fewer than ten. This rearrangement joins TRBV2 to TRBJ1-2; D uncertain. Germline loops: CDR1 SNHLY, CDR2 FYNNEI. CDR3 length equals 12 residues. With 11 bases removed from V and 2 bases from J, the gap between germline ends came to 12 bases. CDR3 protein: CAGRGSNYGYTF. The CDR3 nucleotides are TGTGCCGGCCGGGGATCGAACTATGGCTACACCTTC.

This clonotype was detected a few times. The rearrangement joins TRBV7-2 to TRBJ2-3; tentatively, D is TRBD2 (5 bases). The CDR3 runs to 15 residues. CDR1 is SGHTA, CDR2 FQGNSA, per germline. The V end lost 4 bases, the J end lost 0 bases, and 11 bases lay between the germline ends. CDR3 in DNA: TGTGCCAGCAGCTCGAGCGGCCTAAGCACAGATACGCAGTATTTT. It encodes CASSSSGLSTDTQYF.